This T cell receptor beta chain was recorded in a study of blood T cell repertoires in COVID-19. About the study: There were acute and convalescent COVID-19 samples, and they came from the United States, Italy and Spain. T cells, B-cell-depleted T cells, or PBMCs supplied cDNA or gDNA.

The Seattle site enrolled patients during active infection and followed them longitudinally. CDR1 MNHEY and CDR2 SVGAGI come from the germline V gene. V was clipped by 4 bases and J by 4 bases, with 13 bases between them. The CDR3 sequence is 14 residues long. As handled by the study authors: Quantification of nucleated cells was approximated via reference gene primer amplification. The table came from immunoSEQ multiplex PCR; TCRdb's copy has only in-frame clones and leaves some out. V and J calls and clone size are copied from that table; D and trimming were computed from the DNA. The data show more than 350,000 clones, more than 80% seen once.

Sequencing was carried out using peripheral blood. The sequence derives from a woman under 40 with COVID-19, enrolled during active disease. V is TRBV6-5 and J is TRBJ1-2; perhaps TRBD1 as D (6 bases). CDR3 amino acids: CASSFDRIGYGYTF. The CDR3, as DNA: TGTGCCAGCAGTTTTGACAGGATTGGCTATGGCTACACCTTC.